The 2 T cell receptor beta chains below were found in one sample sequenced in a study of T-cell reconstitution after alpha-beta-depleted transplantation in children. TCRbeta library construction was performed incorporating unique molecular identifiers. TCRdb reprocessed the PCR reads with MiXCR, giving one entry per CDR3 protein. The data hold hundreds of thousands of distinct CDR3 sequences, with approximately 12% observed a single time. The sample here was PBMCs from the stem cell graft donor, taken from the stem cell graft. Receptor source: a human donor who donated a stem cell graft to a child with acute lymphoblastic leukemia.

This clonotype was seen repeatedly, ten times or more. V usage is TRBV7-2 and J usage is TRBJ1-6; tentatively, D is TRBD1 (5 bases). The CDR3 spans 14 residues. V was pared by 2 bases and J by 9 bases, with 11 bases between. Germline values: CDR1 SGHTA, CDR2 FQGNSA. Here the CDR3 reads CASSLLAGTSPLHF. CDR3 DNA: TGTGCCAGCAGCTTATTGGCCGGGACTTCACCCCTCCACTTT.

This clonotype was observed many times. The chain uses TRBV20-1 and TRBJ1-5, with a possible D match to TRBD1 (5 bases). Trimming shortened V by 2 bases and J by 2 bases, and 7 bases separated the two germline ends. Germline CDR1 reads DFQATT; CDR2 reads SNEGSKA (reference sequence). The length of the CDR3 is 13 residues. CDR3 in amino acids: CSARLGGNQPQHF. The CDR3 DNA reads as TGCAGTGCTAGATTAGGGGGCAATCAGCCCCAGCATTTT.